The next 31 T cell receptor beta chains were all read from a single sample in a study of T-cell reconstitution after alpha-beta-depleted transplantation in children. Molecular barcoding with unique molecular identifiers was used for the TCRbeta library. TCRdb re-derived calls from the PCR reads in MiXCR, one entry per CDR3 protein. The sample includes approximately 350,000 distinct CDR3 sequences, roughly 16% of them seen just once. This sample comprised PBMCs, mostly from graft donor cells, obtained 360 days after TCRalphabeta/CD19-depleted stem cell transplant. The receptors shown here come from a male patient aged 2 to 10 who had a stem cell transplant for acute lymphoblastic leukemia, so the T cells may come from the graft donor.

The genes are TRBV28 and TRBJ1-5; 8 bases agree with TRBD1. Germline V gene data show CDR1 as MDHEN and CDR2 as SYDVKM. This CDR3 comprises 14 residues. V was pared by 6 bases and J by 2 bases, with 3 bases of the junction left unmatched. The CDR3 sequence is CASRDRVGNQPQHF. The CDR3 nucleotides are TGTGCCAGCAGGGACAGGGTAGGCAATCAGCCCCAGCATTTT.

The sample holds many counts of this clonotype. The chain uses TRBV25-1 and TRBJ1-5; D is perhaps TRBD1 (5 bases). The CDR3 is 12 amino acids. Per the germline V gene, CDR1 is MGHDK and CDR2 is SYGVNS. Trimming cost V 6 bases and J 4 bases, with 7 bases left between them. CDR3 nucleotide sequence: TGTGCCAGCAGAGCAGGGAATCAGCCCCAGCATTTT. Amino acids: CASRAGNQPQHF.

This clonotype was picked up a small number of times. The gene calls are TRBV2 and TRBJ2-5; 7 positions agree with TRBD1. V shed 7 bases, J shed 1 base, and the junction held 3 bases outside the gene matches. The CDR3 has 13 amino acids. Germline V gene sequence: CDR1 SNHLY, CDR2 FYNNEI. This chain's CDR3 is CASNQGVQETQYF. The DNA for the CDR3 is TGTGCCAGCAACCAGGGGGTCCAAGAGACCCAGTACTTC.

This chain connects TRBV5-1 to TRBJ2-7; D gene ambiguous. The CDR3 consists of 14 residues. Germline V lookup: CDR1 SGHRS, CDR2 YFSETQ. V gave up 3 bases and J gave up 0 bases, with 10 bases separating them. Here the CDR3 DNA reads TGCGCCAGCAGCTCGCGGCTTTACTCCTACGAGCAGTACTTC. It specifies CASSSRLYSYEQYF.

CDR3 residues: CASSQVFAGLTTGELFF. The CDR3 DNA sequence: TGCGCCAGCAGCCAAGTATTTGCCGGGCTAACAACCGGGGAGCTGTTTTTT. The J gene is TRBJ2-2, the V gene TRBV4-3, with D uncertain. Trimming took off 1 base at V and 5 bases at J, with 17 bases between the two ends. The CDR3 contains 17 residues. The V gene's germline CDR1 is LGHNA and CDR2 YSLEER.

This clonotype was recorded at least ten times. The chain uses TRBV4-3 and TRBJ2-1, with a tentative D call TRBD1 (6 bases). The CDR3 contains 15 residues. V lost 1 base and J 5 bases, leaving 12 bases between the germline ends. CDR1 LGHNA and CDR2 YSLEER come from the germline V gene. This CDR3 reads CASSQGLAGDNEQFF. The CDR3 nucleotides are TGCGCCAGCAGCCAAGGCCTAGCAGGGGACAATGAGCAGTTCTTC.

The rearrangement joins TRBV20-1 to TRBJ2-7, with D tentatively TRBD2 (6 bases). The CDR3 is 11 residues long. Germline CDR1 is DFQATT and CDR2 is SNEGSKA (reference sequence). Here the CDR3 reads CSPARGSEQYF. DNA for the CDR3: TGCAGCCCGGCCCGGGGGAGCGAGCAGTACTTC.

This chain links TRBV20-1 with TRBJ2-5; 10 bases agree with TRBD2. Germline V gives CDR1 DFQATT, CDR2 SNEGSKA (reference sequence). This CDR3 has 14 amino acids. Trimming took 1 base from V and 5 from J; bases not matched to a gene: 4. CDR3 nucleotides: TGCAGTGCTAGAGCTAGCGGGAGATGGGAGACCCAGTACTTC. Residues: CSARASGRWETQYF.

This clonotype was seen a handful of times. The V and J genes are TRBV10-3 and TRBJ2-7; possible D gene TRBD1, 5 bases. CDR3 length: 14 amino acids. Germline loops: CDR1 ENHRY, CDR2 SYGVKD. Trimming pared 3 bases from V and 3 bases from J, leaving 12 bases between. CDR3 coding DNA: TGTGCCATCAGTGAAGGGGAAGTCCGCTACGAGCAGTACTTC. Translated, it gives CAISEGEVRYEQYF.

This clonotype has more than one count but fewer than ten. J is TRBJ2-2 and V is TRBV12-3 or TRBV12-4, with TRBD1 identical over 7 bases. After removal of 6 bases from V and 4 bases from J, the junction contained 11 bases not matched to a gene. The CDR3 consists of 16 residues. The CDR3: CASSQRTGVRTGELFF. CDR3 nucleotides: TGTGCCAGCAGCCAAAGAACAGGGGTCCGCACCGGGGAGCTGTTTTTT.

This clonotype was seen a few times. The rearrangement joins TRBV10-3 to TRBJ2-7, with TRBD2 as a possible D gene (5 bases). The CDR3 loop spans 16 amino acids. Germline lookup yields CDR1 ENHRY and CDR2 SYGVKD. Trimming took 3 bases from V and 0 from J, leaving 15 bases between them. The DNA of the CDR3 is TGTGCCATCAGTGAATCTACTAGGAGGAGCTCCTACGAGCAGTACTTC. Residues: CAISESTRRSSYEQYF.

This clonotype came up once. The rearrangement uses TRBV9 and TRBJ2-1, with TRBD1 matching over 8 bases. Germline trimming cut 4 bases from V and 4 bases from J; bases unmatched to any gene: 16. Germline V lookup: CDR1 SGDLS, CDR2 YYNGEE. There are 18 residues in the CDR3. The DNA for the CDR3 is TGTGCCAGCAGCCCTCCTACTGGACAGGGTGCATTATACAATGAGCAGTTCTTC. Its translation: CASSPPTGQGALYNEQFF.

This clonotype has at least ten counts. CDR3 loop: CASSLKYWGSTDTQYF. CDR3 nucleotides: TGTGCCAGCAGTCTAAAGTACTGGGGTAGCACAGATACGCAGTATTTT. The chain recombines TRBV12-3 or TRBV12-4 with TRBJ2-3; D not resolved. Trimming pared 5 bases from V and 0 bases from J, leaving 15 bases between. CDR3 length: 16 residues.

CDR3 DNA sequence: TGTGCCAGCACTCCGTCAGCGGGAGGGCCAGTCAATGAGCAGTTCTTC. Protein product: CASTPSAGGPVNEQFF. V gene TRBV5-5 combines with J gene TRBJ2-1; 10 nucleotides agree with TRBD2. V lost 6 bases to trimming and J lost 6 bases; unmatched junction nucleotides: 12. Germline V lookup: CDR1 SGHKS, CDR2 YYEKEE (reference sequence). CDR3 length equals 16 residues.

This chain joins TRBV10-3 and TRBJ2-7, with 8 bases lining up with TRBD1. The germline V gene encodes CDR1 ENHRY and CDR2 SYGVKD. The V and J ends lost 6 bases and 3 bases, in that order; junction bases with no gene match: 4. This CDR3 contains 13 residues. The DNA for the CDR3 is TGTGCCATCAGCCGGGACAGGAACTACGAGCAGTACTTC. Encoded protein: CAISRDRNYEQYF.

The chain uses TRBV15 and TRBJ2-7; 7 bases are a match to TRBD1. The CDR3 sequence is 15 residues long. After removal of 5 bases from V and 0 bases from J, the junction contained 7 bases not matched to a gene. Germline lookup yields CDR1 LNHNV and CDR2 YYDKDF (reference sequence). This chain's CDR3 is CATSRDRASSYEQYF. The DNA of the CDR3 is TGTGCCACCAGCCGTGACAGGGCAAGCTCCTACGAGCAGTACTTC.

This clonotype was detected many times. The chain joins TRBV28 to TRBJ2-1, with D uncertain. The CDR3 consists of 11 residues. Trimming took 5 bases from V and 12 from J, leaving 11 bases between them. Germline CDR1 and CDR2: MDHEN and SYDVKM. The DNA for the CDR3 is TGTGCCAGCAGTCCGTCTATGGTGCAGTTCTTC. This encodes CASSPSMVQFF. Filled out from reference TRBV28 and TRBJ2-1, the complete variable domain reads DVKVTQSSRYLVKRTGEKVFLECVQDMDHENMFWYRQDPGLGLRLIYFSYDVKMKEKGDIPEGYSVSREKKERFSLILESASTNQTSMYLCASSPSMVQFFGPGTRLTVL.

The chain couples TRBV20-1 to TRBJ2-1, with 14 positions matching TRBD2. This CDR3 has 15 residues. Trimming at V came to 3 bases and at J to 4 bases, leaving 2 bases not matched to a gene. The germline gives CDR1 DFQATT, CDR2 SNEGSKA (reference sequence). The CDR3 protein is CSARGTSGSYNEQFF. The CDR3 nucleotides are TGCAGTGCTAGGGGGACTAGCGGGAGTTACAATGAGCAGTTCTTC.

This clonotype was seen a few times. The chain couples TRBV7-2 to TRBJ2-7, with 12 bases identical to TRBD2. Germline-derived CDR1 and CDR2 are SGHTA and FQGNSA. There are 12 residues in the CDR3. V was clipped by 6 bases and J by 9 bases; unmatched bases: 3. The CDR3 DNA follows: TGTGCCAGCAGACTAGCGGGAGGAAGGCAGTACTTC. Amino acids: CASRLAGGRQYF.

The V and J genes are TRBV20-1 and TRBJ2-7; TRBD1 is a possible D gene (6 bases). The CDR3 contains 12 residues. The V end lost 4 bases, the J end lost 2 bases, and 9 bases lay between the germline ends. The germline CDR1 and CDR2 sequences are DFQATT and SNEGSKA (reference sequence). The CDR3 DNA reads TGCAGTGCTACCGACAGGACCTACGAGCAGTACTTC. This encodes CSATDRTYEQYF.

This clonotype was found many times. DNA for the CDR3: TGTGCCAGCAGTTTCGGGGTCAATGAGCAGTTCTTC. Amino acid sequence: CASSFGVNEQFF. The chain links TRBV3-1 to TRBJ2-1; tentative D call: TRBD2 (5 bases). V lost 6 bases to trimming and J lost 6 bases, with 9 bases between them. CDR3 length: 12 amino acids. Germline-derived CDR1 and CDR2 are LGHDT and YNNKEL (reference sequence).

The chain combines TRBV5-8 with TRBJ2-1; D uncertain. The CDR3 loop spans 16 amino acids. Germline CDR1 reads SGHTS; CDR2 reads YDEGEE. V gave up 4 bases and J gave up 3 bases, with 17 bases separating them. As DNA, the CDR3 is TGTGCCAGCAGCATCCTTATTAGGAAGGGCTACAATGAGCAGTTCTTC. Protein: CASSILIRKGYNEQFF.

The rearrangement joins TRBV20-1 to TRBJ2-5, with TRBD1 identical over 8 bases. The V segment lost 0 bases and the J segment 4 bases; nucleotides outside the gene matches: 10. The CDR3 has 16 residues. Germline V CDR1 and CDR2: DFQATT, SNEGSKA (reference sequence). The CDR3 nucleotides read TGCAGTGCTAGAGATCCGGCTAGGACAGGGACAGAGACCCAGTACTTC. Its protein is CSARDPARTGTETQYF.

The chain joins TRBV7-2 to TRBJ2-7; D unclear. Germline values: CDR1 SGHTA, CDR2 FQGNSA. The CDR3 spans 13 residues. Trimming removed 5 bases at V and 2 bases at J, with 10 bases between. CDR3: CASSLLEAYEQYF. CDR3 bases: TGTGCCAGCAGCCTCCTCGAGGCCTACGAGCAGTACTTC.

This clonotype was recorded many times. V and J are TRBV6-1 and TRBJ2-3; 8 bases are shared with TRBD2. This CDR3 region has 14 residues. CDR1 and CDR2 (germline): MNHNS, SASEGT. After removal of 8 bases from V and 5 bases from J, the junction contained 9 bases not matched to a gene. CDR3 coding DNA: TGTGCCAGCTCCAGGCGGGAGGCTGAAGATACGCAGTATTTT. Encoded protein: CASSRREAEDTQYF.

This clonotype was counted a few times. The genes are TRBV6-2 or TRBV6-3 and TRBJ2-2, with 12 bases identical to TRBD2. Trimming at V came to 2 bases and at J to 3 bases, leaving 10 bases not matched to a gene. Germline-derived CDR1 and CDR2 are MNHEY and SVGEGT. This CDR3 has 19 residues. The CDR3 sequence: CASSYRKGLAGLDTGELFF. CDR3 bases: TGTGCCAGCAGTTACAGAAAAGGACTAGCGGGATTGGACACCGGGGAGCTGTTTTTT.

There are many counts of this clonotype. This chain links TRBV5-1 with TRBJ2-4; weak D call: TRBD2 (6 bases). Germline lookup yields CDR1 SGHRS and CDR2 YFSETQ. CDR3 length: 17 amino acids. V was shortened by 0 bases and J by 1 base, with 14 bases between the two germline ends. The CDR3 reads CASSLGFTGLAKNIQYF. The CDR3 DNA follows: TGCGCCAGCAGCTTGGGATTTACGGGACTGGCCAAAAACATTCAGTACTTC.

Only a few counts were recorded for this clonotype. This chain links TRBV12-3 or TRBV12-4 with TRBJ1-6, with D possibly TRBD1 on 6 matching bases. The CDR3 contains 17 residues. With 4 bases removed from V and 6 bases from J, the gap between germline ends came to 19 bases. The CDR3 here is CASSSSIRGSLNSPLHF. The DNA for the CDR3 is TGTGCCAGCAGTTCCTCGATCAGGGGATCCCTTAATTCACCCCTCCACTTT.

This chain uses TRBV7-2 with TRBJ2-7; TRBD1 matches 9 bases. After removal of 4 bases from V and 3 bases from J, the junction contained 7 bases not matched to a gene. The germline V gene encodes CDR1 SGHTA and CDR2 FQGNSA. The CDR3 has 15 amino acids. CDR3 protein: CASSSHKGQGYEQYF. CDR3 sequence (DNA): TGTGCCAGCAGCTCTCATAAGGGACAGGGCTACGAGCAGTACTTC.

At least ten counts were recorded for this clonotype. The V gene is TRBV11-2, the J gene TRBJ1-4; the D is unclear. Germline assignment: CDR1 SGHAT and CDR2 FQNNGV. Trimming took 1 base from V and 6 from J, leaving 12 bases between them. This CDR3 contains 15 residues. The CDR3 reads CASSLAWSWDEKLFF. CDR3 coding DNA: TGTGCCAGCAGCTTAGCGTGGTCGTGGGATGAAAAACTGTTTTTT.

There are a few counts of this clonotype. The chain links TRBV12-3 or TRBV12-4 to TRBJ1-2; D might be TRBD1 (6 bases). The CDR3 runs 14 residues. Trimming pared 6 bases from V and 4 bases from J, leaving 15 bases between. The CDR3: CASSPTTGSYGYTF. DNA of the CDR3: TGTGCCAGCAGCCCCACCACAGGGTCCTATGGCTACACCTTC.